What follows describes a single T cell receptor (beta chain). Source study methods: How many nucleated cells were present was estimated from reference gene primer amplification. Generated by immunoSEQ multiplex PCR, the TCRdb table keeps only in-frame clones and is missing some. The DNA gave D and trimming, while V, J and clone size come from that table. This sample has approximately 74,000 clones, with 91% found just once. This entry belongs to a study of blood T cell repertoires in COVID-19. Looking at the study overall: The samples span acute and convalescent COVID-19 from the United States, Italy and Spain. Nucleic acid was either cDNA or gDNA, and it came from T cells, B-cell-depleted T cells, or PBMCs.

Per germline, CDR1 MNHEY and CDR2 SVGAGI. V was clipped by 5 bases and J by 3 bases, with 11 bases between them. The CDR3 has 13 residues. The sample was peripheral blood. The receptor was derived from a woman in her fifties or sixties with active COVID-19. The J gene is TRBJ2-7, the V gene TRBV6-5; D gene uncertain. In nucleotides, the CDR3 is TGTGCCAGCAGTCCACGACCGGGCTACGAGCAGTACTTC. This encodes CASSPRPGYEQYF.